A single sample gave rise to the 2 T cell receptor beta chains below, sequenced in a study of cytomegalovirus exposure and HLA in healthy donors (TCRdb year 2017). Library preparation was by the immunoSEQ multiplex PCR assay. For the multiplex PCR, a mixture combining 60 forward primers for TCR Vbeta segments and 13 reverse primers for TCR Jbeta segments was used. This immuneACCESS table, as held by TCRdb, lists in-frame sequences with V and J called but not all clones. Of the missing ones, under half trace to an unresolved V gene in checked studies; the others have no known cause. Recorded for this sample are more than 150,000 clones; approximately 85% of them occurred a single time. Clones ranked in the top ten supply about a tenth of the sample. Input material: PBMCs. These TCRs come from a man younger than 30 in good health and CMV-seropositive.

This clone came up once. The rearrangement links TRBV18 to TRBJ1-3; tentatively, D is TRBD1 (5 bases). Germline V CDR1 and CDR2: KGHSH, LQKENI. CDR3 length: 15 residues. V was trimmed by 5 bases and J by 1 base, leaving 12 bases between them. The CDR3 reads CASSDQGLSGNTIYF. In DNA, the CDR3 is TGTGCCAGCTCAGACCAGGGACTATCTGGAAACACCATATATTTT.

The chain recombines TRBV5-1 with TRBJ2-5; 13 bases are shared with TRBD2. The CDR3 runs 19 residues. Germline-derived CDR1 and CDR2 are SGHRS and YFSETQ. V trimming: 3 bases; J trimming: 5 bases; junction bases outside the gene matches: 16. The CDR3 protein is CASSSLAGGVLDFFETQYF. CDR3 in DNA: TGCGCCAGCAGCTCACTAGCGGGAGGGGTTCTCGATTTTTTTGAGACCCAGTACTTC.